This entry concerns a single TCR beta chain. The target antigen is unknown. TCRdb's copy holds only in-frame clones and misses some; the assay was immunoSEQ multiplex PCR. In the table there are more than 10,000 clones, about 80% of which are singletons. Time point: 2014-2015 season, pre-vaccination. Adults were given seasonal inactivated influenza vaccine, and blood CD4 subsets were sorted before and after vaccination. The sample originates from a study of follicular helper T cells after annual influenza vaccination. Study outcomes and limitations: Yearly vaccinations repeatedly recalled conserved clonotypes in ICOS+CD38+ cTfh. Day 7 ICOS+CD38+ clones later appeared mostly in ICOS-CD38- cTfh.

There are 15 residues in the CDR3. After removal of 4 bases from V and 4 bases from J, the junction contained 4 bases not matched to a gene. From germline, CDR1 is SGHNT and CDR2 YYREEE (reference sequence). This chain links TRBV5-4 with TRBJ2-2, with 10 bases fitting TRBD2. The receptor was derived from an adult who received the influenza vaccine. Sequencing was performed on CXCR5- memory CD4+ T cells sorted from blood, taken on the day of influenza vaccination. The CDR3 sequence is CASSPGTSVTGELFF. As DNA, the CDR3 is TGTGCCAGCAGCCCCGGGACTAGCGTCACCGGGGAGCTGTTTTTT.